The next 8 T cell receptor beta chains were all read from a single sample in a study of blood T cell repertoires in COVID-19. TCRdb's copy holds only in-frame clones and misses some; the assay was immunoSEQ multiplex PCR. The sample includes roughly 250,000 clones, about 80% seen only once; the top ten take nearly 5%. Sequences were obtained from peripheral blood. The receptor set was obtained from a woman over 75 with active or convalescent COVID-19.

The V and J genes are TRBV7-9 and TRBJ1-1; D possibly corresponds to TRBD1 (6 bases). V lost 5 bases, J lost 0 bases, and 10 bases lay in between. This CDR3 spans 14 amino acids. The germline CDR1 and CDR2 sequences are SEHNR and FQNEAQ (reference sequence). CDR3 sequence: CASSNTGLNTEAFF. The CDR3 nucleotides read TGTGCCAGCAGCAATACAGGGTTGAACACTGAAGCTTTCTTT.

The CDR3 nucleotides are TGTGCCAGCATCTCCGGGACAGCCGGCAGGGCTTTCTTT. It yields the protein CASISGTAGRAFF. The rearrangement links TRBV7-9 to TRBJ1-1; 7 bases line up with TRBD1. V lost 7 bases to trimming and J lost 11 bases; unmatched junction nucleotides: 13. CDR3 length: 13 residues. Germline values: CDR1 SEHNR, CDR2 FQNEAQ (reference sequence). Together with reference TRBV7-9 and TRBJ1-1, the CDR3 gives the full variable domain: DTGVSQNPRHKITKRGQNVTFRCDPISEHNRLYWYRQTLGQGPEFLTYFQNEAQLEKSRLLSDRFSAERPKGSFSTLEIQRTEQGDSAMYLCASISGTAGRAFFGQGTRLTVV.

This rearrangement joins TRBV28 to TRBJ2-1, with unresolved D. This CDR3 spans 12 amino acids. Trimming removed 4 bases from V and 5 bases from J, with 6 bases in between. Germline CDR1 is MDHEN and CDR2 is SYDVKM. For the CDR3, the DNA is TGTGCCAGCAGTTACTCTGACAATGAGCAGTTCTTC. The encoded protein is CASSYSDNEQFF.

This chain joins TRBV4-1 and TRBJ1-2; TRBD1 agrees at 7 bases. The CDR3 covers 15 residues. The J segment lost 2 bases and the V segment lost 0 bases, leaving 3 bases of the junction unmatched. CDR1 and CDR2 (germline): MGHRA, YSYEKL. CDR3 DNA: TGCGCCAGCAGCCAAGATGGGACAGCCAACTATGGCTACACCTTC. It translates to CASSQDGTANYGYTF.

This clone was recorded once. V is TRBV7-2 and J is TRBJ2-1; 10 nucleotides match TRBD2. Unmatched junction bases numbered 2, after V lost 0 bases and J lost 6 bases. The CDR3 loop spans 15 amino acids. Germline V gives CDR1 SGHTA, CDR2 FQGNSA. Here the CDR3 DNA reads TGTGCCAGCAGCTTAGCGCCTAGCGGGAGCAATGAGCAGTTCTTC. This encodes CASSLAPSGSNEQFF.

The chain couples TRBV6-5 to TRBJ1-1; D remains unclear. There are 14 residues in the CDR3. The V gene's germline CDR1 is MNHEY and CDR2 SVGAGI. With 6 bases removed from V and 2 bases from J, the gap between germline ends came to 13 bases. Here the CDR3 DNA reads TGTGCCAGCAGCTCCCTGACGGGAAACACTGAAGCTTTCTTT. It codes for CASSSLTGNTEAFF.

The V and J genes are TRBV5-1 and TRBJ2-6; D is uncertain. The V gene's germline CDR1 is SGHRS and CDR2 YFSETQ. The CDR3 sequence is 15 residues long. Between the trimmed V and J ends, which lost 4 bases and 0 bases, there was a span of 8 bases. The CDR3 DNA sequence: TGCGCCAGCAGCCCTACAGACTCTGGGGCCAACGTCCTGACTTTC. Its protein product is CASSPTDSGANVLTF.

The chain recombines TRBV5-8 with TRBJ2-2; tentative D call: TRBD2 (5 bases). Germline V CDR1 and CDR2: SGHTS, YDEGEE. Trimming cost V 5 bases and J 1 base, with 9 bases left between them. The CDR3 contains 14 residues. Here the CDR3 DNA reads TGTGCCAGCAGGACTACCTTGAACACCGGGGAGCTGTTTTTT. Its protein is CASRTTLNTGELFF.